This entry concerns a single TCR beta chain. Assay: immunoSEQ multiplex PCR; the TCRdb copy retains only in-frame clones and omits some. The data hold about 280,000 clones, with 70% to 90% observed a single time. This record belongs to a study of blood T cell repertoires in COVID-19. Germline V gene data show CDR1 as MNHEY and CDR2 as SVGEGT. CDR3 length equals 13 residues. The V end lost 7 bases, the J end lost 6 bases, and 15 bases lay between the germline ends. This receptor was identified in a young woman who had recovered from COVID-19. Sequencing was performed on peripheral blood. V gene TRBV6-2 or TRBV6-3 combines with J gene TRBJ1-2, with D perhaps TRBD1 (6 bases). CDR3 sequence: CASTPPGVHGYTF. The DNA of the CDR3 is TGTGCCAGCACCCCCCCAGGGGTTCATGGCTACACCTTC.